These 20 T cell receptor beta chains originate from one sample sequenced in a study of cytomegalovirus exposure and HLA in healthy donors. PCR used 60 Vbeta primers and 13 Jbeta primers. Repertoires were generated with immunoSEQ multiplex PCR, while TCRdb's copy carries only in-frame clones and drops some. The table has some 250,000 clones, around 81% seen once. The sequencing input was PBMCs. All receptors come from an older woman in good health and CMV-seropositive.

Only a few counts were recorded for this clone. The chain joins TRBV11-2 to TRBJ2-3; D gene unclear. Germline assignment: CDR1 SGHAT and CDR2 FQNNGV. Trimming removed 0 bases at V and 5 bases at J, with 6 bases between. The CDR3 is 13 residues long. The CDR3 DNA reads as TGTGCCAGCAGCTTAGAGCACATAGATACGCAGTATTTT. Its translation: CASSLEHIDTQYF. The full variable domain, rest sourced from reference TRBV11-2 and TRBJ2-3, is EAGVAQSPRYKIIEKRQSVAFWCNPISGHATLYWYQQILGQGPKLLIQFQNNGVVDDSQLPKDRFSAERLKGVDSTLKIQPAKLEDSAVYLCASSLEHIDTQYFGPGTRLTVL.

V and J are TRBV10-1 and TRBJ1-1; no definite D call. Germline V lookup: CDR1 WNHNN, CDR2 SYGVQD (reference sequence). Trimming took off 4 bases at V and 2 bases at J, with 11 bases between the two ends. The CDR3 totals 14 residues. The DNA for the CDR3 is TGCGCCAGCAGTGTTTCGAGAGAAAACACTGAAGCTTTCTTT. Amino acid sequence: CASSVSRENTEAFF.

The J gene is TRBJ1-3, the V gene TRBV7-9; the match to TRBD1 covers 7 bases. Looked up from germline, CDR1 is SEHNR and CDR2 is FQNEAQ (reference sequence). V gave up 5 bases and J gave up 2 bases; unmatched junction bases: 6. The CDR3 runs 15 residues. The DNA for the CDR3 is TGTGCCAGCAGCCCCCCCGGGACAGCTGGAAACACCATATATTTT. The encoded protein is CASSPPGTAGNTIYF.

The chain couples TRBV4-1 to TRBJ2-1; TRBD2 aligns across 10 bases. The V segment lost 4 bases and the J segment 0 bases; nucleotides outside the gene matches: 15. The CDR3 consists of 20 residues. Germline V gene data show CDR1 as MGHRA and CDR2 as YSYEKL. CDR3: CASSLRTSGNFISSYNEQFF. The CDR3 nucleotides are TGCGCCAGCAGCCTCCGGACTAGCGGAAACTTCATCAGCTCCTACAATGAGCAGTTCTTC.

This clone was observed a handful of times. The V gene is TRBV28, the J gene TRBJ2-6, with D possibly TRBD1 on 6 matching bases. The CDR3 sequence is 15 residues long. Trimming shortened V by 4 bases and J by 4 bases, and 11 bases separated the two germline ends. Germline CDR1 reads MDHEN; CDR2 reads SYDVKM. Written as DNA, the CDR3 is TGTGCCAGCAGTTCGACAGGCACCGGGGCCAACGTCCTGACTTTC. Amino acids: CASSSTGTGANVLTF.

This chain joins TRBV19 and TRBJ1-4; D is ambiguous. The CDR3 consists of 16 residues. The V gene lost 1 base and the J gene lost 4 bases, with 13 bases spanning the gap. Germline V gene data show CDR1 as LNHDA and CDR2 as SQIVND (reference sequence). Written as DNA, the CDR3 is TGTGCCAGTAGTATAGTACGCGCACCCCGTAATGAAAAACTGTTTTTT. Amino acids: CASSIVRAPRNEKLFF.

A few counts support this clone. The J gene is TRBJ1-2, the V gene TRBV7-9; no firm D call. V gave up 2 bases and J gave up 1 base, with 8 bases separating them. Germline loops: CDR1 SEHNR, CDR2 FQNEAQ (reference sequence). There are 14 residues in the CDR3. CDR3 nucleotide sequence: TGTGCCAGCAGCTTAAGTTCAGATAACTATGGCTACACCTTC. Its protein product is CASSLSSDNYGYTF. Combining the CDR3 with reference TRBV7-9 and TRBJ1-2 gives the whole variable domain DTGVSQNPRHKITKRGQNVTFRCDPISEHNRLYWYRQTLGQGPEFLTYFQNEAQLEKSRLLSDRFSAERPKGSFSTLEIQRTEQGDSAMYLCASSLSSDNYGYTFGSGTRLTVV.

The chain uses TRBV7-9 and TRBJ1-1, with a tentative D call TRBD1 (6 bases). The CDR3 covers 16 residues. V lost 2 bases, J lost 1 base, and 14 bases lay in between. Germline V CDR1 and CDR2: SEHNR, FQNEAQ (reference sequence). CDR3 nucleotide sequence: TGTGCCAGCAGCTTAATCGCATCCAGGGGGAACACTGAAGCTTTCTTT. This sequence encodes CASSLIASRGNTEAFF.

The J gene is TRBJ1-1, the V gene TRBV19; D perhaps matches TRBD1 (5 bases). Germline lookup yields CDR1 LNHDA and CDR2 SQIVND (reference sequence). CDR3 length: 12 amino acids. Between the trimmed V and J ends, which lost 6 bases and 5 bases, there was a span of 10 bases. The CDR3 DNA is TGTGCCAGTAGCAATGGGGCAACTGAAGCTTTCTTT. It specifies CASSNGATEAFF.

CDR3 amino acids: CASSQGDAGNEKLFF. The CDR3 DNA is TGTGCCAGCAGCCAAGGGGACGCGGGGAATGAAAAACTGTTTTTT. The V gene is TRBV4-2, the J gene TRBJ1-4, with a weak D call TRBD1 (5 bases). This CDR3 comprises 15 residues. With 1 base removed from V and 5 bases from J, the gap between germline ends came to 11 bases. Germline V gives CDR1 LGHNA, CDR2 YNFKEQ.

CDR3 sequence reads: CASSGSQGAGTQYF. CDR3 nucleotides: TGTGCCAGCAGCGGTTCACAGGGGGCAGGGACCCAGTACTTC. The chain recombines TRBV11-2 with TRBJ2-5; 9 bases align to TRBD1. Germline assignment: CDR1 SGHAT and CDR2 FQNNGV. V was pared by 5 bases and J by 7 bases, with 8 bases of the junction left unmatched. This CDR3 has 14 amino acids.

The rearrangement joins TRBV7-8 to TRBJ1-1, with D uncertain. Germline loops: CDR1 SGHVS, CDR2 FQNEAQ. V lost 2 bases to trimming and J lost 1 base, with 5 bases between them. The CDR3 totals 13 residues. CDR3 sequence reads: CASSLIENTEAFF. CDR3 sequence (DNA): TGTGCCAGCAGCTTAATAGAGAACACTGAAGCTTTCTTT.

The V call is TRBV5-1, the J call TRBJ2-2; TRBD1 might be the D (5 bases). V lost 6 bases and J lost 0, with 9 bases in between. Germline CDR1 SGHRS, CDR2 YFSETQ. This CDR3 region has 14 residues. The CDR3 nucleotides read TGCGCCAGCAAGGCAGGGCCGAACACCGGGGAGCTGTTTTTT. This codes for CASKAGPNTGELFF.

The chain couples TRBV28 to TRBJ1-2; a possible D gene is TRBD1 (6 bases). V dropped 3 bases and J dropped 3 bases, with 11 bases sitting between them. This CDR3 is 14 amino acids long. Germline lookup yields CDR1 MDHEN and CDR2 SYDVKM. This CDR3 is CASSLVRGDYGYTF. In nucleotides, the CDR3 is TGTGCCAGCAGTTTGGTCAGGGGTGACTATGGCTACACCTTC.

V and J are TRBV29-1 and TRBJ1-5; 8 positions agree with TRBD1. Germline assignment: CDR1 SQVTM and CDR2 ANQGSEA. The CDR3 runs to 13 residues. J lost 7 bases, V lost 7 bases, and 9 bases had no gene match. CDR3 sequence: CSARTGHGQPQHF. The CDR3 DNA is TGCAGCGCTCGGACAGGGCACGGCCAGCCCCAGCATTTT.

This clone was counted a few times. The chain couples TRBV4-1 to TRBJ2-5; TRBD2 matches at 10 bases. J was trimmed by 4 bases and V by 0 bases; bases with no gene match: 5. Per the germline V gene, CDR1 is MGHRA and CDR2 is YSYEKL. The CDR3 runs to 16 residues. CDR3 amino acids: CASSQDSGRGRETQYF. The CDR3 region has the DNA TGCGCCAGCAGCCAAGACAGCGGGAGGGGGAGAGAGACCCAGTACTTC.

This clone has only a few counts. The rearrangement joins TRBV7-3 to TRBJ2-6, with D unresolved. Trimming removed 8 bases at V and 2 bases at J, with 10 bases between. Germline V gene lookup returns CDR1 SGHTA and CDR2 FQGTGA. This CDR3 spans 14 amino acids. CDR3 protein: CASGEVAGANVLTF. For the CDR3, the DNA is TGTGCCAGCGGCGAGGTGGCTGGGGCCAACGTCCTGACTTTC.

In its sample, this clone was seen a few times. The chain has TRBV28 and TRBJ1-2; no clear D gene. V was pared by 1 base and J by 7 bases, with 16 bases between. CDR1 and CDR2 from the germline V gene are MDHEN and SYDVKM. The CDR3 totals 15 residues. For the CDR3, the DNA is TGTGCCAGCAGTTTATCCCTGGGTGTAGCGGGTGGCTACACCTTC. This sequence encodes CASSLSLGVAGGYTF.

This chain uses TRBV5-6 with TRBJ1-1; D might be TRBD1 (5 bases). The CDR3 has 14 residues. Germline CDR1 and CDR2: SGHDT and YYEEEE. V lost 2 bases and J 4 bases, leaving 12 bases between the germline ends. The CDR3, as DNA: TGTGCCAGCAGCTTCGCAGGGTCGTTCACTGAAGCTTTCTTT. Its translation: CASSFAGSFTEAFF.

In its sample, this clone was seen once. The rearrangement joins TRBV9 to TRBJ2-3, with 11 bases that match TRBD2. J lost 4 bases, V lost 2 bases, and 0 bases had no gene match. CDR3 length: 14 residues. Germline-derived CDR1 and CDR2 are SGDLS and YYNGEE. The CDR3 loop reads CASSVGLAADTQYF. The CDR3 DNA follows: TGTGCCAGCAGCGTGGGACTAGCGGCAGATACGCAGTATTTT. The complete variable domain, with remaining parts taken from reference TRBV9 and TRBJ2-3, reads DSGVTQTPKHLITATGQRVTLRCSPRSGDLSVYWYQQSLDQGLQFLIQYYNGEERAKGNILERFSAQQFPDLHSELNLSSLELGDSALYFCASSVGLAADTQYFGPGTRLTVL.